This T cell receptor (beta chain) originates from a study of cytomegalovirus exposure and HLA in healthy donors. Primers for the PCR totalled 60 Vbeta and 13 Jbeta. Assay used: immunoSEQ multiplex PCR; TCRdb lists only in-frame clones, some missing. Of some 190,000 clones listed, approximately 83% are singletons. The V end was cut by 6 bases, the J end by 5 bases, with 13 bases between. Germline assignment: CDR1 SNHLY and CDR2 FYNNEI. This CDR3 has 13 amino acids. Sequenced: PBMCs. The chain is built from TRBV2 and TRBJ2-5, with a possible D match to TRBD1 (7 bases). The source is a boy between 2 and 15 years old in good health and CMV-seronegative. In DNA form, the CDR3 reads TGTGCCAGCAGGCCGACAGGGAGGGAGACCCAGTACTTC. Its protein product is CASRPTGRETQYF.